The rows below give T cell receptor beta chains drawn from one sample of a study of blood T cell repertoires in COVID-19. Generated by immunoSEQ multiplex PCR, the TCRdb table keeps only in-frame clones and is missing some. The table lists approximately 260,000 clones, 70% to 90% of them singletons, with 2% to 2.5% in the top ten. Material: peripheral blood. Receptor source: a woman aged 40 to 50 who had recovered from COVID-19. Each CDR3 is given with its conserved first and last residue. Fields, in order: clone size, V gene, D gene, J gene, CDR3 DNA, CDR3 protein. A D gene is named only where the DNA matches it firmly. Not every row has a clone size; where given, it reads once, few, many or a size class.

>-|TRBV14|TRBD1|TRBJ2-2
TGTGCCAGCAGCTGGAGGACAGGAAAGATGTCCGGGGAGCTGTTTTTT
CASSWRTGKMSGELFF
>-|TRBV20-1|-|TRBJ1-4
TGCAGTGCTAGTATGGCAGCTCGAGGTAATGAAAAACTGTTTTTT
CSASMAARGNEKLFF
>-|TRBV20-1|-|TRBJ2-4
TGCAGTGCTTCCGACTTTCTCCAGTACTTC
CSASDFLQYF
>-|TRBV6-1|TRBD2|TRBJ2-7
TGTGCCAGCAGATCTAGCGGGAGAATCGACGAGCAGTACTTC
CASRSSGRIDEQYF
>-|TRBV5-4|TRBD2|TRBJ2-1
TGTGCCAGCAGTTTGACTAGCGGGGGTTACAATGAGCAGTTCTTC
CASSLTSGGYNEQFF
>-|TRBV4-1|-|TRBJ2-1
TGCGCCAGCAGCCAAGAATCGGTAGCGGACTCCTACAATGAGCAGTTCTTC
CASSQESVADSYNEQFF
>once|TRBV7-2|-|TRBJ2-7
TGTGCCAGCAGCTTAGACGGCGGGGCCCTCCTTTACGAGCAGTACTTC
CASSLDGGALLYEQYF
>-|TRBV18|-|TRBJ1-6
TGTGCCAGCTCACCACGGCATCTGAATTCACCCCTCCACTTT
CASSPRHLNSPLHF
>once|TRBV6-5|TRBD1|TRBJ1-1
TGTGCCAGCAGGGACAGGGGGAACACTGAAGCTTTCTTT
CASRDRGNTEAFF
>-|TRBV6-6|TRBD1|TRBJ2-7
TGTGCCAGCAGTCTCTCCTCTGGGGGGACAGGGGTGCACGAGCAGTACTTC
CASSLSSGGTGVHEQYF
>-|TRBV28|-|TRBJ2-7
TGTGCCAGCAGCAATTCACGGTACGAGCAGTACTTC
CASSNSRYEQYF
>once|TRBV30|TRBD1|TRBJ2-7
TGTGCCTGGAGCGACCCGGGACAGAGATCCTACGAGCAGTACTTC
CAWSDPGQRSYEQYF
>few|TRBV5-4|-|TRBJ2-1
TGTGCCAGCAGCTTGGAAGGGGTCTCCTACAATGAGCAGTTCTTC
CASSLEGVSYNEQFF
>-|TRBV24-1|TRBD1|TRBJ1-2
TGTGCCACCGCAGGGGGAGCTAACTATGGCTACACCTTC
CATAGGANYGYTF
>-|TRBV28|TRBD1|TRBJ1-4
TGTGCCAGCAGTCCGGGACAGGGTCTTGAAAAACTGTTTTTT
CASSPGQGLEKLFF
>once|TRBV2|-|TRBJ2-1
TGTGCCAGCAGTGAACGGGGGGCCAGCTCCTACAATGAGCAGTTCTTC
CASSERGASSYNEQFF
>-|TRBV19|TRBD1|TRBJ1-6
TGTGCCAGTAAGTCCGAGGGACAGGGAGCATTAAGATCACCCCTCCACTTT
CASKSEGQGALRSPLHF
>-|TRBV5-1|TRBD1|TRBJ2-6
TGCGCCAGCAGGGGACAGTTCTCCTCTGGGGCCAACGTCCTGACTTTC
CASRGQFSSGANVLTF
>-|TRBV3-1/TRBV3-2|TRBD2|TRBJ2-1
TGTGCCAGCAGCCAAGAAGCGGGGACCTACAATGAGCAGTTCTTC
CASSQEAGTYNEQFF
>-|TRBV27|TRBD1|TRBJ1-5
TGTGCCAGCAGTGCCATTAAAGGACAGGGAGGAAATCAGCCCCAGCATTTT
CASSAIKGQGGNQPQHF
>-|TRBV4-1|TRBD1|TRBJ2-6
TGCGCCAGCTCACCGGGACAGGACATCTCTGGGGCCAACGTCCTGACTTTC
CASSPGQDISGANVLTF
>-|TRBV7-2|TRBD2|TRBJ2-7
TGTGCCAGCAGCACGCGACTAGCGGGTAAAACTTACGAGCAGTACTTC
CASSTRLAGKTYEQYF
>-|TRBV28|-|TRBJ1-5
TGTGCCAGCAGTCCAAGCTACAGGGTAAGTCAGCCCCAGCATTTT
CASSPSYRVSQPQHF
>-|TRBV5-6|-|TRBJ2-3
TGTGCCAGCAGCTCCCGGGGGAGCACAGATACGCAGTATTTT
CASSSRGSTDTQYF
>-|TRBV6-6|-|TRBJ1-2
TGTGCCAGCAGTTACGGCCAGGGGAACTATGGCTACACCTTC
CASSYGQGNYGYTF
>-|TRBV2|TRBD1|TRBJ1-2
TGTGCCAGCAGTTTTGACAGGGGTCGAAACTATGGCTACACCTTC
CASSFDRGRNYGYTF